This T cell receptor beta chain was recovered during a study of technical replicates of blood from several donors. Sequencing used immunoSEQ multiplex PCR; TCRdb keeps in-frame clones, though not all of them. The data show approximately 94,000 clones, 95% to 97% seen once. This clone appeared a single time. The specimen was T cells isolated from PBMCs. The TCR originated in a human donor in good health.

CDR3 region: CASSKPTGAVTEAFF. The CDR3 DNA sequence: TGCGCCAGCAGCAAACCGACAGGGGCGGTCACTGAAGCTTTCTTT. This chain joins TRBV4-3 and TRBJ1-1, with 8 bases matching TRBD1. V lost 5 bases to trimming and J lost 4 bases; unmatched junction nucleotides: 9. CDR3 length equals 15 residues. The germline CDR1 and CDR2 sequences are LGHNA and YSLEER.